This TCR beta chain is drawn from a study of post-analysis software for immune sequencing data. Study observations and caveats: For normalized Chao1 diversity, multiple sclerosis patients scored significantly lower than controls did. When patients were compared with controls, about 5 TRBV segments were more frequent, TRBV5-6, TRBV5-1 and TRBV20-1 among them. When the samples were clustered directly with F measure, those that had been prepared in the same batch showed strong co-clustering.

V lost 5 bases and J lost 6; bases outside the gene matches: 8. CDR3 length equals 14 residues. Germline V CDR1 and CDR2: SQVTM, ANQGSEA. Unique molecular identifiers were present in the TCR beta cDNA libraries. Each CDR3 protein is one row after TCRdb ran MiXCR on the PCR reads. The sample has hundreds of thousands of distinct CDR3 sequences, about 27% seen once. On this clonotype itself: The target antigen is unknown.

The rearrangement links TRBV29-1 to TRBJ2-2; 8 bases match TRBD1. The source material was blood. The receptor comes from a girl aged 5 to 17 with multiple sclerosis. The CDR3, as DNA: TGCAGCGTTTCAAGGACAGGGAATCCCGGGGAGCTGTTTTTT. This sequence encodes CSVSRTGNPGELFF.